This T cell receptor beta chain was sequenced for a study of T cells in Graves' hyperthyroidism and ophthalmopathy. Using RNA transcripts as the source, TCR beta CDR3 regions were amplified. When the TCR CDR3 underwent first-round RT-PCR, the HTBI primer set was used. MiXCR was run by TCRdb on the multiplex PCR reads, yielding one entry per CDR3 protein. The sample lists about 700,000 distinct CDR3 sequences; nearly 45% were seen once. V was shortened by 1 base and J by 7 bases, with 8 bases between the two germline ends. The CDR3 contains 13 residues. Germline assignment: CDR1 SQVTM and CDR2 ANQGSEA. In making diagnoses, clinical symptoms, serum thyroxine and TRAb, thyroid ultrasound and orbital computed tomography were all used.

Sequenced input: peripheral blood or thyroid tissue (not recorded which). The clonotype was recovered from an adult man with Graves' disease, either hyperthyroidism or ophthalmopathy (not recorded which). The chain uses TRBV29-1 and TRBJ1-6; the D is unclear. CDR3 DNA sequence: TGCAGCGTTGAAGCACAGAACAATTCACCCCTCCACTTT. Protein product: CSVEAQNNSPLHF.